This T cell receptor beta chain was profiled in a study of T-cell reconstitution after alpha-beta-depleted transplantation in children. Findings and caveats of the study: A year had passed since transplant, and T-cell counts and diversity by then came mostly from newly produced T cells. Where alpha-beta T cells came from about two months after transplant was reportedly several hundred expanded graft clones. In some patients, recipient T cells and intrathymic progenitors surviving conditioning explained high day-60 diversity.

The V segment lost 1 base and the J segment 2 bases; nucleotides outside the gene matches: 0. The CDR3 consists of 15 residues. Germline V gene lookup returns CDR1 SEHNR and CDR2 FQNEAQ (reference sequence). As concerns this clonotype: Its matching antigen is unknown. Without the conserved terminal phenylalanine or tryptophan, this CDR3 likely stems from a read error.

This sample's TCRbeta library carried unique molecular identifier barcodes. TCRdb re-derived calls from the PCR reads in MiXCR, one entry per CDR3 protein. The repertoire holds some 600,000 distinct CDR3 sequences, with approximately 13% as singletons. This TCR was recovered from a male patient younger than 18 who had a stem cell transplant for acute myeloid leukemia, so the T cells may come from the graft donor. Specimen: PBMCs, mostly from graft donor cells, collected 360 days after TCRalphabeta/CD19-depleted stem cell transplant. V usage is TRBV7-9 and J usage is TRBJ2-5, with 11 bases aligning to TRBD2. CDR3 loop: CASSLVAGGQETQYY. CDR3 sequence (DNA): TGTGCCAGCAGCTTAGTAGCGGGAGGGCAAGAGACCCAGTACTAC.